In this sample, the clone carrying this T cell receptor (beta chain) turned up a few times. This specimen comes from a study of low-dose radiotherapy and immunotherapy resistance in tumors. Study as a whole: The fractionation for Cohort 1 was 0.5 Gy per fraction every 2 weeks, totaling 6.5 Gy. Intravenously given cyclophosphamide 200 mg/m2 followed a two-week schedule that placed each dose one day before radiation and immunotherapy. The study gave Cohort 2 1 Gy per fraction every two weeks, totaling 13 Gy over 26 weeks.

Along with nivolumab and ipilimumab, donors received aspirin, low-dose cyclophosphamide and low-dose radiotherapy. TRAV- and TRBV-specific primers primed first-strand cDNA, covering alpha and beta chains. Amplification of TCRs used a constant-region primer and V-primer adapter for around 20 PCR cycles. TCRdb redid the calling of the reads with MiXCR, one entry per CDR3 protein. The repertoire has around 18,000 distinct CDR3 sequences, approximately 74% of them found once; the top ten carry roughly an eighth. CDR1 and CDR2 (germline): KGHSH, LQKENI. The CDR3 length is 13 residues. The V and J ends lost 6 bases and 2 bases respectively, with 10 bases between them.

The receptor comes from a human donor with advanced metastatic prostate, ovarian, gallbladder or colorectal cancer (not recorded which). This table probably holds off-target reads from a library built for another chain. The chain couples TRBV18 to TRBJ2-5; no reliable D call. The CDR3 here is CASSAGLQETQYF. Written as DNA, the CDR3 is TGTGCCAGCTCGGCAGGCCTACAAGAGACCCAGTACTTC.